The 17 T cell receptor beta chains listed next were all sequenced from one sample in a study of T cells after yellow fever vaccination. TCRdb reanalysed the 5' RACE reads using MiXCR and keeps one entry per CDR3 protein. Among under 350,000 distinct CDR3 sequences listed, approximately 4% were seen once. The sample consisted of PBMCs, taken 5 days after the yellow fever booster vaccination. Source of these receptors: a young man who received the YFV17D yellow fever vaccine.

The sample holds a few counts of this clonotype. J is TRBJ1-2 and V is TRBV5-4; 9 nucleotides agree with TRBD1. The CDR3 is 14 residues long. CDR1 SGHNT and CDR2 YYREEE come from the germline V gene (reference sequence). Germline trimming cut 4 bases from V and 6 bases from J; bases unmatched to any gene: 7. CDR3 in amino acids: CASSPYGTGNGYTF. The CDR3 bases are TGTGCCAGCAGCCCGTACGGGACAGGGAATGGCTACACCTTC.

This clonotype has more than one count but fewer than ten. The gene calls are TRBV20-1 and TRBJ1-5, with D possibly TRBD1 on 5 matching bases. The germline V gene encodes CDR1 DFQATT and CDR2 SNEGSKA (reference sequence). V dropped 5 bases and J dropped 5 bases, with 25 bases sitting between them. The CDR3 extends over 17 amino acids. For the CDR3, the DNA is TGCAGTGCTGTTCTCGACAGTTACCGCTCCTTCTATCAGCCCCAGCATTTT. Translated, it gives CSAVLDSYRSFYQPQHF.

This clonotype was counted at least ten times. This chain joins TRBV29-1 and TRBJ2-5, with TRBD2 matching 13 bases. V trimming: 4 bases; J trimming: 4 bases; junction bases outside the gene matches: 6. CDR3 length equals 15 residues. Per the germline V gene, CDR1 is SQVTM and CDR2 is ANQGSEA. The CDR3 nucleotides read TGCAGCGTTGGAACTAGCGGGGGGGCGGGAGAGACCCAGTACTTC. It is translated as CSVGTSGGAGETQYF.

This clonotype was counted a few times. The rearrangement joins TRBV4-1 to TRBJ1-1; D ambiguous. The germline V and J ends were trimmed by 0 bases and 2 bases, with 16 bases remaining between them. CDR3 size: 17 residues. In germline, CDR1 is MGHRA, CDR2 YSYEKL. The CDR3 region has the DNA TGCGCCAGCAGCCAAGATGAGGTCCAGTCTATAAACACTGAAGCTTTCTTT. It translates to CASSQDEVQSINTEAFF.

This clonotype has at least ten counts. This sequence joins TRBV28 and TRBJ2-5; D may be TRBD2 (6 bases). The CDR3 runs 13 residues. The germline V gene encodes CDR1 MDHEN and CDR2 SYDVKM. Trimming removed 6 bases at V and 3 bases at J, with 11 bases between. CDR3 protein: CASSIGGEETQYF. For the CDR3, the DNA is TGTGCCAGCAGCATCGGGGGAGAAGAGACCCAGTACTTC.

This clonotype was seen only a few times. V gene TRBV7-2 combines with J gene TRBJ1-1; D gene ambiguous. The CDR3 consists of 12 residues. Per the germline V gene, CDR1 is SGHTA and CDR2 is FQGNSA. V lost 5 bases to trimming and J lost 2 bases, with 6 bases between them. CDR3: CASSNPNTEAFF. The CDR3 DNA reads TGTGCCAGCAGCAACCCTAACACTGAAGCTTTCTTT.

This clonotype was counted only a few times. This chain links TRBV20-1 with TRBJ2-2; 10 bases map to TRBD2. The CDR3 runs 15 residues. V dropped 3 bases and J dropped 2; count of bases not matched to a gene: 3. From germline, CDR1 is DFQATT and CDR2 SNEGSKA (reference sequence). The CDR3 reads CSASSGGANTGELFF. The CDR3 DNA follows: TGCAGTGCTAGCAGCGGGGGGGCTAACACCGGGGAGCTGTTTTTT.

The V and J genes are TRBV29-1 and TRBJ2-2, with 7 nucleotides matching TRBD2. The CDR3 is 15 residues long. The V gene end was trimmed by 3 bases and the J gene end by 4 bases; junction bases not matched to a gene: 8. CDR1 SQVTM and CDR2 ANQGSEA come from the germline V gene. CDR3 sequence reads: CSVDVEGGGTGELFF. The CDR3, as DNA: TGCAGCGTTGATGTAGAGGGCGGGGGCACCGGGGAGCTGTTTTTT.

The chain joins TRBV6-2 or TRBV6-3 to TRBJ1-5, with D possibly matching TRBD1 (5 bases). The CDR3 is 15 residues long. Germline assignment: CDR1 MNHEY and CDR2 SVGEGT. Deletions cut 0 bases from V and 7 bases from J, with 13 bases between. The DNA of the CDR3 is TGTGCCAGCAGTTACTCGCCCCGGGGGGTCCAGCCCCAGCATTTT. It yields the protein CASSYSPRGVQPQHF.

The chain joins TRBV28 to TRBJ1-2; a weak D match, TRBD1 (6 bases). This CDR3 has 14 amino acids. Per the germline V gene, CDR1 is MDHEN and CDR2 is SYDVKM. With 9 bases removed from V and 0 bases from J, the gap between germline ends came to 14 bases. In nucleotides, the CDR3 is TGTGCCAGTCATTACAGGGATTCTAACTATGGCTACACCTTC. Its translation is CASHYRDSNYGYTF.

The rearrangement uses TRBV20-1 and TRBJ2-3, with 11 positions matching TRBD2. V was pared by 0 bases and J by 4 bases, with 3 bases of the junction left unmatched. CDR1 and CDR2 (germline): DFQATT, SNEGSKA (reference sequence). The CDR3 is 15 residues long. CDR3 amino acids: CSARDRLAGSDTQYF. The CDR3 DNA is TGCAGTGCTAGAGATCGACTAGCGGGGTCAGATACGCAGTATTTT.

The gene calls are TRBV7-2 and TRBJ2-2; 8 bases are a match to TRBD2. The junction had 4 bases not matched to a gene; V was cut back by 1 base and J by 3 bases. Germline CDR1 SGHTA, CDR2 FQGNSA. The length of the CDR3 is 16 residues. The CDR3 region has the DNA TGTGCCAGCAGCTTAGGGGCTAGCGGGTACACCGGGGAGCTGTTTTTT. Its translation is CASSLGASGYTGELFF.

This clonotype was observed at least ten times. V and J are TRBV3-1 and TRBJ1-1, with D unresolved. The length of the CDR3 is 12 residues. The V end was cut by 4 bases, the J end by 3 bases, with 6 bases between. The V gene's germline CDR1 is LGHDT and CDR2 YNNKEL (reference sequence). CDR3 loop: CASSLEDTEAFF. CDR3 bases: TGTGCCAGCAGCCTCGAGGACACTGAAGCTTTCTTT.

This clonotype was detected only a few times. The chain uses TRBV27 and TRBJ2-7; D remains ambiguous. Germline values: CDR1 MNHEY, CDR2 SMNVEV (reference sequence). With 8 bases removed from V and 1 base from J, the gap between germline ends came to 12 bases. This CDR3 region has 13 residues. CDR3: CASGLRKSYEQYF. Written as DNA, the CDR3 is TGTGCCAGCGGCCTCAGAAAATCCTACGAGCAGTACTTC.

This clonotype was recorded at least ten times. The V call is TRBV3-1, the J call TRBJ1-6; D is unresolved. The CDR3 contains 14 residues. V was trimmed by 3 bases and J by 3 bases, leaving 6 bases between them. Germline V gene sequence: CDR1 LGHDT, CDR2 YNNKEL (reference sequence). The CDR3 nucleotides are TGTGCCAGCAGCCATGCGGGCTATAATTCACCCCTCCACTTT. Its protein is CASSHAGYNSPLHF.

The chain links TRBV4-1 to TRBJ2-1; 12 bases are shared with TRBD2. The germline gives CDR1 MGHRA, CDR2 YSYEKL. J gave up 8 bases and V 1 base, and 24 bases lay outside the gene matches. CDR3 length equals 22 residues. CDR3 region: CASSQVLSGTRWTSGVVDEQFF. The CDR3 DNA reads as TGCGCCAGCAGCCAAGTCTTATCCGGGACAAGGTGGACTAGCGGGGTAGTCGATGAGCAGTTCTTC.

This clonotype appeared a few times. The chain joins TRBV6-2 or TRBV6-3 to TRBJ2-5; weak D call: TRBD1 (6 bases). V was cut by 11 bases and J by 3 bases, with 16 bases left in between. The CDR3 consists of 13 residues. Germline CDR1 reads MNHEY; CDR2 reads SVGEGT. This chain's CDR3 is CAVRGGPEETQYF. As DNA, the CDR3 is TGTGCCGTTAGAGGGGGTCCTGAAGAGACCCAGTACTTC.